One sample yielded the 23 T cell receptor beta chains listed below, sequenced in a study of radiotherapy plus CTLA-4 blockade in lung cancer. Profiling relied on immunoSEQ multiplex PCR, and the TCRdb table lists in-frame clones only, not all of them. The sample records 75,000 to 100,000 clones, 70% to 90% being singletons. The sample was peripheral blood, taken from a patient treated with radiotherapy plus ipilimumab. These receptors were taken from a human donor with non-small cell lung cancer that progressed on radiotherapy plus ipilimumab.

The rearrangement joins TRBV30 to TRBJ1-3; D possibly corresponds to TRBD1 (6 bases). Germline V gives CDR1 GTSNPN, CDR2 SVGIG (reference sequence). CDR3 length equals 12 residues. Trimming cost V 8 bases and J 2 bases, with 10 bases left between them. This chain's CDR3 is CARGQPGNTIYF. The CDR3 bases are TGTGCCCGAGGACAGCCTGGAAACACCATATATTTT.

The chain uses TRBV2 and TRBJ2-1; 14 nucleotides align to TRBD2. The V gene end was trimmed by 5 bases and the J gene end by 7 bases; junction bases not matched to a gene: 1. Germline CDR1 and CDR2: SNHLY and FYNNEI. CDR3 size: 14 residues. CDR3 residues: CASSRTSGRNEQFF. CDR3 bases: TGTGCCAGCAGTCGGACTAGCGGGAGGAATGAGCAGTTCTTC.

V gene TRBV19 combines with J gene TRBJ1-1; D perhaps matches TRBD1 (5 bases). The CDR3 sequence is 13 residues long. CDR1 is LNHDA, CDR2 SQIVND, per germline (reference sequence). V lost 7 bases to trimming and J lost 1 base, with 10 bases between them. The CDR3 here is CASTRTQNTEAFF. CDR3 bases: TGTGCCAGTACGAGGACACAGAACACTGAAGCTTTCTTT.

The chain uses TRBV10-3 and TRBJ2-7; D unresolved. This CDR3 has 13 amino acids. The V end lost 3 bases, the J end lost 2 bases, and 8 bases lay between the germline ends. Germline V gene sequence: CDR1 ENHRY, CDR2 SYGVKD. CDR3 in amino acids: CAISDDSTYEQYF. DNA for the CDR3: TGTGCCATCAGTGATGACTCAACCTACGAGCAGTACTTC.

The chain links TRBV10-3 to TRBJ1-3; D is uncertain. This CDR3 has 15 amino acids. Per germline, CDR1 ENHRY and CDR2 SYGVKD. The V end lost 2 bases, the J end lost 0 bases, and 8 bases lay between the germline ends. The CDR3 coding sequence is TGTGCCATCAGTGAGGGCGGTTCCTCTGGAAACACCATATATTTT. Amino acids: CAISEGGSSGNTIYF.

J is TRBJ2-7 and V is TRBV5-4; TRBD2 matches 7 bases. V dropped 0 bases and J dropped 4; count of bases not matched to a gene: 7. The CDR3 consists of 15 residues. Germline CDR1 SGHNT, CDR2 YYREEE (reference sequence). The CDR3 here is CASSLGSGGGYEQYF. CDR3 DNA sequence: TGTGCCAGCAGCTTGGGTTCGGGGGGAGGATACGAGCAGTACTTC.

In this sample, this clone turned up a few times. V is TRBV5-4 and J is TRBJ2-7; D unresolved. The CDR3 length is 12 residues. In germline, CDR1 is SGHNT, CDR2 YYREEE (reference sequence). The V end was cut by 2 bases, the J end by 6 bases, with 9 bases between. The CDR3 sequence is CASSFASGEQYF. CDR3 DNA sequence: TGTGCCAGCAGCTTCGCCTCCGGCGAGCAGTACTTC.

The chain employs TRBV4-1 and TRBJ2-1, with 7 bases identical to TRBD2. CDR3 length: 17 residues. The germline gives CDR1 MGHRA, CDR2 YSYEKL. The V and J ends lost 1 base and 0 bases, in that order; junction bases with no gene match: 6. The CDR3, as DNA: TGCGCCAGCAGCCAAGCGCTAGCGGTCAGCTCCTACAATGAGCAGTTCTTC. This sequence encodes CASSQALAVSSYNEQFF.

The rearrangement links TRBV30 to TRBJ2-5; 8 positions match TRBD1. With V trimmed by 6 bases and J by 5 bases, 11 bases remained unmatched. Germline V lookup: CDR1 GTSNPN, CDR2 SVGIG (reference sequence). This CDR3 spans 14 amino acids. CDR3 sequence: CACFGGRGLETQYF. The CDR3 DNA reads TGTGCCTGCTTTGGAGGCAGGGGGCTGGAGACCCAGTACTTC.

The chain has TRBV7-6 and TRBJ2-7; D is possibly TRBD2 (5 bases). Germline CDR1 is SGHVS and CDR2 is FNYEAQ. There are 16 residues in the CDR3. Between the trimmed V and J ends, which lost 0 bases and 3 bases, there was a span of 15 bases. CDR3 region: CASSLARVAEGYEQYF. The CDR3 DNA is TGTGCCAGCAGCTTAGCGAGGGTAGCAGAGGGCTACGAGCAGTACTTC. The variable domain in full, with the rest retrieved from reference TRBV7-6 and TRBJ2-7, is GAGVSQSPRYKVTKRGQDVALRCDPISGHVSLYWYRQALGQGPEFLTYFNYEAQQDKSGLPNDRFSAERPEGSISTLTIQRTEQRDSAMYRCASSLARVAEGYEQYFGPGTRLTVT.

This chain links TRBV6-1 with TRBJ2-7; D is possibly TRBD2 (6 bases). This CDR3 is 13 amino acids long. Germline CDR1 and CDR2: MNHNS and SASEGT. V gave up 8 bases and J gave up 3 bases, with 14 bases separating them. The CDR3 sequence is CASDPVGGYEQYF. The CDR3 bases are TGTGCCAGCGACCCAGTGGGGGGCTACGAGCAGTACTTC.

A few counts support this clone. The chain employs TRBV27 and TRBJ1-5; no clear D gene. Trimming cost V 7 bases and J 9 bases, with 16 bases left between them. Per the germline V gene, CDR1 is MNHEY and CDR2 is SMNVEV (reference sequence). The CDR3 spans 13 residues. The CDR3: CASTPARGRPQHF. In DNA, the CDR3 is TGTGCCAGCACCCCGGCCCGAGGTCGGCCCCAGCATTTT.

The rearrangement uses TRBV11-2 and TRBJ2-5; no definite D call. The germline V and J ends were trimmed by 0 bases and 4 bases, with 6 bases remaining between them. CDR1 is SGHAT, CDR2 FQNNGV, per germline. CDR3 size: 13 residues. CDR3 sequence (DNA): TGTGCCAGCAGCTTAGAACCCCCAGAGACCCAGTACTTC. This translates into CASSLEPPETQYF.

V usage is TRBV5-6 and J usage is TRBJ2-2; perhaps TRBD1 as D (5 bases). CDR1 is SGHDT and CDR2 is YYEEEE in the germline V gene. Trimming cost V 2 bases and J 0 bases, with 8 bases left between them. The CDR3 loop spans 15 amino acids. The CDR3 DNA reads TGTGCCAGCAGCTTTGGGGCCGCGAACACCGGGGAGCTGTTTTTT. It translates to CASSFGAANTGELFF.

This clone has a single count. This rearrangement joins TRBV18 to TRBJ2-7; D uncertain. The V end was cut by 3 bases, the J end by 5 bases, with 11 bases between. The CDR3 has 13 residues. CDR1 KGHSH and CDR2 LQKENI come from the germline V gene. The CDR3 DNA reads TGTGCCAGCTCACCCGGACCCAGCCACGAGCAGTACTTC. Translating gives CASSPGPSHEQYF.

The V call is TRBV21-1, the J call TRBJ2-7; no check of the table's D call, TRBD1, against the DNA was made. TRBV21-1 is marked as a pseudogene. The CDR3 length is 14 residues. The CDR3 region is CARGSPNLYDEQYF. In DNA, the CDR3 is TGTGCCAGGGGCTCGCCTAATCTCTACGACGAGCAGTACTTC.

This clone was counted between two and nine times. The genes are TRBV19 and TRBJ2-7, with 13 bases fitting TRBD2. V lost 5 bases to trimming and J lost 0 bases; unmatched junction nucleotides: 1. This CDR3 has 15 amino acids. Looked up from germline, CDR1 is LNHDA and CDR2 is SQIVND (reference sequence). The CDR3 spells CASSGTSGNSYEQYF. The CDR3, as DNA: TGTGCCAGTAGTGGGACTAGCGGGAACTCCTACGAGCAGTACTTC.

The chain couples TRBV7-8 to TRBJ2-5; D assignment may be TRBD1 or TRBD2 (6 bases each). The CDR3 extends over 14 amino acids. CDR1 is SGHVS, CDR2 FQNEAQ, per germline. With 4 bases removed from V and 3 bases from J, the gap between germline ends came to 12 bases. The CDR3 sequence is CASSSRGLKETQYF. Here the CDR3 DNA reads TGTGCCAGCAGCTCCCGGGGGCTAAAAGAGACCCAGTACTTC.

By frequency in the sample, this clone is medium-sized (0.01 to 0.1%). This chain connects TRBV7-9 to TRBJ1-5; a possible D gene is TRBD1 (5 bases). V was clipped by 1 base and J by 6 bases, with 7 bases between them. CDR3 length: 13 amino acids. Germline V lookup: CDR1 SEHNR, CDR2 FQNEAQ (reference sequence). The CDR3 reads CASSLGGTQPQHF. CDR3 nucleotide sequence: TGTGCCAGCAGCTTAGGGGGGACTCAGCCCCAGCATTTT.

This sequence joins TRBV7-3 and TRBJ2-3; perhaps TRBD2 as D (5 bases). Trimming shortened V by 5 bases and J by 5 bases, and 17 bases separated the two germline ends. CDR3 length: 15 residues. Germline V lookup: CDR1 SGHTA, CDR2 FQGTGA. The chain's CDR3 is CASSVDPQSGDTQYF. In nucleotides, the CDR3 is TGTGCCAGCAGCGTCGACCCCCAGAGCGGAGATACGCAGTATTTT.

The gene calls are TRBV6-5 and TRBJ1-1, with 7 bases matching TRBD1. This CDR3 has 13 residues. In germline, CDR1 is MNHEY, CDR2 SVGAGI. V shed 6 bases, J shed 8 bases, and the junction held 9 bases outside the gene matches. The chain's CDR3 is CASRGKQGLEAFF. CDR3 coding DNA: TGTGCCAGCAGGGGGAAACAGGGGTTAGAAGCTTTCTTT.

The chain recombines TRBV6-1 with TRBJ1-2; 11 bases match TRBD1. Germline V lookup: CDR1 MNHNS, CDR2 SASEGT. CDR3 size: 18 residues. V shed 2 bases, J shed 5 bases, and the junction held 13 bases outside the gene matches. The CDR3, as DNA: TGTGCCAGCAGTGAACCTATGCTCCTGGGACAGGGGGTTTATGGCTACACCTTC. Translating gives CASSEPMLLGQGVYGYTF.

This chain uses TRBV6-5 with TRBJ2-5, with 7 bases lining up with TRBD2. There are 15 residues in the CDR3. CDR1 and CDR2 from the germline V gene are MNHEY and SVGAGI. The V segment lost 0 bases and the J segment 0 bases; nucleotides outside the gene matches: 1. The CDR3 sequence: CASSYSGTNQETQYF. The CDR3, as DNA: TGTGCCAGCAGTTACTCGGGGACTAACCAAGAGACCCAGTACTTC.